These T cell receptor beta chains were read from a single sample in a study of T cells after somatic rescue of genetic block. Method: immunoSEQ multiplex PCR; TCRdb's copy keeps in-frame clones and lacks some. The sample carries around 52,000 clones, roughly 96% recorded once. The sample was peripheral blood mononuclear cells (PBMCs). Source of these receptors: a child under two years old. The conserved cysteine and the conserved F or W are not part of the CDR3 here.

J gene | V gene | CDR3 protein
TRBJ2-7 | TRBV5-6 | ASSYTGSSYEQY
TRBJ2-7 | TRBV30 | AWSGGGLRALPSYEQY
TRBJ2-3 | TRBV28 | ASSLIRLGLTDTQY
TRBJ2-1 | TRBV7-3 | ASSLTGGQQF
TRBJ2-3 | TRBV18 | ASSDDYTQRADTQY
TRBJ1-1 | TRBV7-2 | ASSPSQTLTVNTEAF
TRBJ1-2 | TRBV6-5 | ASSPRTGGDYGYT
TRBJ2-7 | TRBV20-1 | SARTSDEQY
TRBJ2-7 | TRBV13 | ASSLTGEVYEQY
TRBJ2-7 | TRBV5-1 | ASSLALAGWQY
TRBJ2-5 | TRBV7-9 | ASSLVETQY
TRBJ1-1 | TRBV5-8 | ASSGRANTEAF
TRBJ1-1 | TRBV5-6 | ASSFSQGYTEAF
TRBJ2-2 | TRBV11-3 | ASSLRRGSTGELF
TRBJ2-7 | TRBV6-6 | ARGVAYEQY
TRBJ2-1 | TRBV7-2 | ASSPTSGRPNEQF
TRBJ2-3 | TRBV28 | ASSLTSTDTQY
TRBJ1-5 | TRBV10-1 | ASGTQNQPQH
TRBJ2-3 | TRBV5-4 | ASSLALLGDTQY
TRBJ1-2 | TRBV27 | ASSLGGANYGYT
TRBJ2-1 | TRBV4-3 | ASSPNKRIPYNEQF
TRBJ1-2 | TRBV7-4 | ASSSTGNYGYT
TRBJ2-7 | TRBV5-4 | ASSLFGSRSYEQY
TRBJ1-2 | TRBV2 | AGQGDYGYT
TRBJ2-1 | TRBV11-2 | ASSSEIAGGWNNEQF
TRBJ2-7 | TRBV10-3 | AISESMAVPSSYEQY
TRBJ2-1 | TRBV10-2 | ASSARDRGINEQF
TRBJ2-1 | TRBV10-1 | ASSESYQANNEQF
TRBJ2-7 | TRBV6-1 | ASSAGRGGPYEQY
TRBJ2-5 | TRBV6-1 | ASSEMVLGGKTQY
TRBJ2-1 | TRBV10-3 | AISEFLGLAGVIYNEQF
TRBJ1-1 | TRBV10-2 | ASSGNRNTEAF
TRBJ2-3 | TRBV7-2 | ASSTPGGRSTDTQY
TRBJ2-2 | TRBV5-1 | ASSLYLDNTGELF
TRBJ2-1 | TRBV7-2 | ASSLGVAGRGNEQF
TRBJ1-5 | TRBV18 | ASSPRRFSNQPQH
TRBJ1-5 | TRBV4-3 | ASSQGLTGSNQPQH
TRBJ2-1 | TRBV10-3 | AIRPGTSAYNEQF
TRBJ2-4 | TRBV6-1 | ASSEVRGRAKNIQY
TRBJ2-3 | TRBV6-6 | ASSSDRETDTQY
TRBJ2-2 | TRBV10-3 | AIGESAGGPTGELF
TRBJ2-2 | TRBV11-3 | ASSLAGEDGELF
TRBJ1-2 | TRBV29-1 | SAPGTDGGNYGYT
TRBJ1-1 | TRBV18 | ASSTTANTEAF
TRBJ2-7 | TRBV6-5 | ASRAPGQVTYEQY
TRBJ1-2 | TRBV19 | ASLKRTGLGYGYT
TRBJ1-5 | TRBV7-2 | ASSLVGQGNQPQH
TRBJ1-6 | TRBV7-3 | ASSVGTNSPLH
TRBJ2-1 | TRBV4-1 | ASSRAAAASYNEQF
TRBJ1-4 | TRBV4-2 | ASSQERTGVVTNEKLF
TRBJ2-1 | TRBV7-9 | ASSLGVTSGSRNNEQF
TRBJ1-1 | TRBV25-1 | AVEGGGSFEAF
TRBJ2-5 | TRBV29-1 | SFGPLSETQY
TRBJ2-6 | TRBV18 | ASSPYGNSGANVLT
TRBJ1-2 | TRBV7-2 | ASSWDRGGYT
TRBJ2-1 | TRBV7-6 | ASSIGTSGRFYNEQF
TRBJ2-1 | TRBV7-9 | ASSSPGQGVNEQF
TRBJ1-3 | TRBV5-1 | ASSATTSSGNTIY
TRBJ1-2 | TRBV6-5 | ASSYEGNYGYT